Many counts were recorded for the clone carrying this TCR beta chain. Time point indicated: patch test 2, 6 weeks after DPC sensitization. Treatment here: therapeutic diphenylcyclopropenone sensitization with weekly scalp DPC. TCRdb re-derived calls from the RACE reads in MiXCR, one entry per CDR3 protein. The sample includes some 350,000 distinct CDR3 sequences, nearly 6.5% seen only once; the top ten take more than 5.5%. Trimming pared 6 bases from V and 0 bases from J, leaving 12 bases between. This CDR3 is 15 amino acids long. Germline CDR1 and CDR2: MDHEN and SYDVKM. This sample was included in a study of human T cells and chemical hapten exposure.

The chain recombines TRBV28 with TRBJ2-1; no reliable D call. The sequences come from whole blood, collected in connection with sensitization to the hapten diphenylcyclopropenone (DPC). The origin of this receptor is a woman aged 18-29 years with alopecia areata. Some clones in this sample may be carry-over from other donors' samples. The CDR3 here is CASSLGLSSYNEQFF. The CDR3 nucleotides read TGTGCCAGCAGCTTGGGCCTAAGCTCCTACAATGAGCAGTTCTTC.